The rows below give T cell receptor beta chains drawn from one sample of a study of T-cell reconstitution after alpha-beta-depleted transplantation in children. Via MiXCR, TCRdb re-called the PCR reads, giving one row per CDR3 protein. The sample comprises approximately 89,000 distinct CDR3 sequences, 15% to 18% of which are singletons, and around a fifth rests with the top ten. The source was PBMCs, mostly from graft donor cells, collected 180 days after TCRalphabeta/CD19-depleted stem cell transplant. All receptors derive from a male patient aged 2-15 years who had a stem cell transplant for acute lymphoblastic leukemia, so the T cells may come from the graft donor. The CDR3 runs from the conserved cysteine through the conserved F or W. Each record gives: V gene, J gene, D gene, clone size, CDR3 protein, CDR3 DNA. D genes are given only for firm matches. The size field is filled for only some rows; it gives once, few, many or a size class.

V: TRBV7-2; J: TRBJ1-5; D: .; size: .; CDR3: CASSLNFRGAQPQHF; DNA: TGTGCCAGCAGCTTAAATTTTCGAGGGGCCCAGCCCCAGCATTTT
V: TRBV23-1; J: TRBJ1-4; D: TRBD1; size: few; CDR3: CASSHPGTGVATNEKLFF; DNA: TGCGCCAGCAGTCACCCAGGGACAGGGGTTGCAACTAATGAAAAACTGTTTTTT
V: TRBV5-8; J: TRBJ2-3; D: .; size: .; CDR3: CSSSLRSHGPDTQYF; DNA: TGTTCCAGCAGCTTGCGGTCTCACGGGCCGGATACGCAGTATTTT
V: TRBV5-1; J: TRBJ2-1; D: TRBD2; size: .; CDR3: CASSQRLAVYNEQFF; DNA: TGCGCCAGCAGCCAAAGACTAGCCGTTTACAATGAGCAGTTCTTC
V: TRBV7-8; J: TRBJ2-7; D: .; size: .; CDR3: CASSPLRATYEQYF; DNA: TGTGCCAGCAGCCCGCTTCGGGCCACCTACGAGCAGTACTTC
V: TRBV27; J: TRBJ2-2; D: .; size: .; CDR3: CASSIDRELFF; DNA: TGTGCCAGCAGTATAGATCGGGAGCTGTTTTTT
V: TRBV21-1; J: TRBJ2-2; D: .; size: many; CDR3: CASSKVETENTGELFF; DNA: TGTGCCAGCAGCAAAGTGGAGACAGAAAACACCGGGGAGCTGTTTTTT
V: TRBV7-8; J: TRBJ1-1; D: .; size: few; CDR3: CASSYPGRRGTEAFF; DNA: TGTGCCAGCAGCTACCCAGGGCGAAGGGGCACTGAAGCTTTCTTT
V: TRBV6-2/TRBV6-3; J: TRBJ2-3; D: .; size: .; CDR3: CASSYFSGRTDTQYF; DNA: TGTGCCAGCAGTTATTTCTCAGGGCGCACAGATACGCAGTATTTT
V: TRBV10-3; J: TRBJ1-5; D: .; size: .; CDR3: CAISEGSSRQPQHF; DNA: TGTGCCATCAGTGAGGGAAGCTCGAGGCAGCCCCAGCATTTT
V: TRBV4-3; J: TRBJ1-2; D: .; size: .; CDR3: CASSQEGRGYGYTF; DNA: TGCGCCAGCAGCCAAGAAGGACGGGGCTATGGCTACACCTTC
V: TRBV2; J: TRBJ2-5; D: .; size: few; CDR3: CASSDRVREQTQYF; DNA: TGTGCCAGCAGTGATAGGGTACGGGAACAGACCCAGTACTTC
V: TRBV7-9; J: TRBJ1-5; D: TRBD1; size: few; CDR3: CASSITGDQPQHF; DNA: TGTGCCAGCAGCATCACAGGGGATCAGCCCCAGCATTTT
V: TRBV4-1; J: TRBJ2-1; D: TRBD1; size: few; CDR3: CASSQGSGGGEQFF; DNA: TGCGCCAGCAGCCAGGGGTCAGGGGGTGGTGAGCAGTTCTTC
V: TRBV12-3/TRBV12-4; J: TRBJ2-5; D: TRBD1; size: .; CDR3: CASTLRRQGETQYF; DNA: TGTGCCAGCACCCTCCGCCGACAGGGAGAGACCCAGTACTTC
V: TRBV15; J: TRBJ2-7; D: .; size: .; CDR3: CATSRADSPTYEQYF; DNA: TGTGCCACCAGCAGAGCTGACAGCCCGACCTACGAGCAGTACTTC
V: TRBV15; J: TRBJ2-3; D: .; size: .; CDR3: CATSLGTSTDTQYF; DNA: TGTGCCACCAGCCTGGGTACTAGCACAGATACGCAGTATTTT
V: TRBV28; J: TRBJ2-7; D: .; size: .; CDR3: CASSLLTLTGSDYEQYF; DNA: TGTGCCAGCAGTTTATTGACCCTAACAGGTTCCGACTACGAGCAGTACTTC
V: TRBV4-3; J: TRBJ2-2; D: .; size: many; CDR3: CASSQAGANTGELFF; DNA: TGCGCCAGCAGCCAAGCGGGGGCGAACACCGGGGAGCTGTTTTTT
V: TRBV15; J: TRBJ2-2; D: .; size: .; CDR3: CATSREVIEELFF; DNA: TGTGCCACCAGCAGAGAAGTGATAGAGGAGCTGTTTTTT
V: TRBV3-1; J: TRBJ2-5; D: TRBD2; size: once; CDR3: CASSGSGGLQYF; DNA: TGTGCCAGCAGTGGGAGCGGGGGCCTCCAGTACTTC
V: TRBV14; J: TRBJ1-6; D: .; size: .; CDR3: CASSQVGPPSSYNSPLHF; DNA: TGTGCCAGCAGCCAAGTGGGACCGCCGAGCTCCTATAATTCACCCCTCCACTTT
V: TRBV6-5; J: TRBJ1-1; D: .; size: few; CDR3: CATGKGSAFF; DNA: TGTGCCACGGGGAAGGGATCAGCTTTCTTT
V: TRBV4-3; J: TRBJ2-2; D: TRBD2; size: .; CDR3: CASSQLLAGAVNTGELFF; DNA: TGCGCCAGCAGCCAGTTACTAGCGGGGGCCGTAAACACCGGGGAGCTGTTTTTT
V: TRBV3-1; J: TRBJ2-7; D: .; size: .; CDR3: CASSQDWGTPPGEQYF; DNA: TGTGCCAGCAGCCAAGATTGGGGGACCCCCCCGGGGGAGCAGTACTTC
V: TRBV20-1; J: TRBJ2-1; D: TRBD2; size: .; CDR3: CSPWTSSYNEQFF; DNA: TGCAGTCCTTGGACTAGCTCCTACAATGAGCAGTTCTTC
V: TRBV25-1; J: TRBJ2-7; D: TRBD1; size: few; CDR3: CASSDTGTGWREQYF; DNA: TGTGCCAGCAGTGACACCGGGACAGGGTGGAGAGAGCAGTACTTC
V: TRBV5-5; J: TRBJ1-3; D: .; size: .; CDR3: CASSWVGLTGNTIYF; DNA: TGTGCCAGCAGCTGGGTGGGACTTACTGGAAACACCATATATTTT
V: TRBV11-2; J: TRBJ2-7; D: .; size: .; CDR3: CASSLADGGYDEQYF; DNA: TGTGCCAGCAGCTTAGCCGACGGTGGATATGACGAGCAGTACTTC
V: TRBV5-1; J: TRBJ2-1; D: .; size: few; CDR3: CASSLTDPADEQFF; DNA: TGCGCCAGCAGCTTGACGGACCCCGCGGATGAGCAGTTCTTC
V: TRBV11-2; J: TRBJ1-1; D: .; size: few; CDR3: CASSLDREGEMVAFF; DNA: TGTGCCAGCAGCTTAGATCGGGAGGGGGAGATGGTAGCTTTCTTT
V: TRBV11-1; J: TRBJ2-6; D: TRBD1; size: .; CDR3: CASSGPGQRHSGANVLTF; DNA: TGTGCCAGCAGCGGACCGGGACAGCGACACTCTGGGGCCAACGTCCTGACTTTC
V: TRBV10-3; J: TRBJ1-1; D: TRBD1; size: .; CDR3: CAISGADRVRSTEAFF; DNA: TGTGCCATCAGTGGGGCGGACAGGGTTCGAAGCACTGAAGCTTTCTTT
V: TRBV6-1; J: TRBJ2-3; D: .; size: .; CDR3: CAICGSRGTDTQYF; DNA: TGTGCCATCTGTGGATCCCGAGGCACAGATACGCAGTATTTT
V: TRBV12-3/TRBV12-4; J: TRBJ1-2; D: .; size: few; CDR3: CASRESGLGHGYGYTF; DNA: TGTGCCAGCAGAGAATCGGGACTGGGACATGGCTATGGCTACACCTTC
V: TRBV5-1; J: TRBJ2-7; D: .; size: .; CDR3: CASSRGAGYEQYF; DNA: TGCGCCAGCAGTAGAGGCGCGGGGTACGAGCAGTACTTC
V: TRBV27; J: TRBJ1-1; D: .; size: .; CDR3: CASSSTDKEAFF; DNA: TGTGCCAGCAGTTCCACCGACAAGGAAGCTTTCTTT
V: TRBV5-1; J: TRBJ2-7; D: TRBD2; size: once; CDR3: CASSQRDYLLSEQYF; DNA: TGCGCCAGCAGCCAACGGGACTATCTTCTCTCCGAGCAGTACTTC
V: TRBV29-1; J: TRBJ1-4; D: TRBD1; size: .; CDR3: CSAQNRGGRTNEKLFF; DNA: TGCAGCGCCCAAAACAGGGGGGGCAGGACTAATGAAAAACTGTTTTTT
V: TRBV12-3/TRBV12-4; J: TRBJ2-7; D: .; size: many; CDR3: CASSSIGRPHEQYF; DNA: TGTGCCAGCAGTTCCATCGGCAGGCCCCACGAGCAGTACTTC
V: TRBV3-1; J: TRBJ2-5; D: .; size: .; CDR3: CASSQEWRETQYF; DNA: TGTGCCAGCAGCCAAGAATGGAGGGAGACCCAGTACTTC
V: TRBV2; J: TRBJ1-5; D: TRBD1; size: .; CDR3: CASSGTGTGQPQHF; DNA: TGTGCCAGCAGTGGAACAGGGACAGGACAGCCCCAGCATTTT
V: TRBV7-9; J: TRBJ2-7; D: .; size: few; CDR3: CASSLGSSLYEQYF; DNA: TGTGCCAGCAGCTTAGGAAGCTCTCTCTACGAGCAGTACTTC
V: TRBV27; J: TRBJ2-7; D: .; size: .; CDR3: CASSLSVQRKQYF; DNA: TGTGCCAGCAGTTTATCGGTACAGCGGAAGCAGTACTTC
V: TRBV11-2; J: TRBJ2-3; D: .; size: .; CDR3: CASSLEGYTQYF; DNA: TGTGCCAGCAGCTTAGAAGGTTATACGCAGTATTTT
V: TRBV4-3; J: TRBJ1-1; D: .; size: .; CDR3: CASSQDKWQAEAFF; DNA: TGCGCCAGCAGCCAAGATAAGTGGCAGGCTGAAGCTTTCTTT
V: TRBV10-2; J: TRBJ1-1; D: .; size: .; CDR3: CASSGASNTEAFF; DNA: TGCGCCAGCAGTGGGGCGTCGAACACTGAAGCTTTCTTT
V: TRBV6-5; J: TRBJ2-1; D: .; size: many; CDR3: CASRWDSPFTYNEQFF; DNA: TGTGCCAGCAGGTGGGACTCCCCCTTTACCTACAATGAGCAGTTCTTC
V: TRBV12-3/TRBV12-4; J: TRBJ1-2; D: .; size: few; CDR3: CASSLVGGYTF; DNA: TGTGCCAGCAGTTTGGTAGGGGGATACACCTTC
V: TRBV7-9; J: TRBJ2-3; D: .; size: .; CDR3: CASSSNGRVVSDTQYF; DNA: TGTGCCAGCAGCTCTAATGGTAGGGTAGTATCAGATACGCAGTATTTT
V: TRBV12-3/TRBV12-4; J: TRBJ1-2; D: .; size: .; CDR3: CASSSTARNYGYTF; DNA: TGTGCCAGCAGTTCCACTGCAAGGAACTATGGCTACACCTTC
V: TRBV28; J: TRBJ2-3; D: .; size: few; CDR3: CASSSTASTDTQYF; DNA: TGTGCCAGCAGTTCCACAGCTAGCACAGATACGCAGTATTTT
V: TRBV5-1; J: TRBJ2-7; D: .; size: few; CDR3: CASSPADPYEQYF; DNA: TGCGCCAGCAGCCCGGCGGACCCCTACGAGCAGTACTTC
V: TRBV5-1; J: TRBJ2-5; D: .; size: .; CDR3: CASSDVETQYF; DNA: TGCGCCAGCAGCGACGTGGAGACCCAGTACTTC
V: TRBV6-2/TRBV6-3; J: TRBJ2-1; D: .; size: few; CDR3: CASYPQGPPYNEQFF; DNA: TGTGCCAGCTACCCTCAGGGACCCCCCTACAATGAGCAGTTCTTC